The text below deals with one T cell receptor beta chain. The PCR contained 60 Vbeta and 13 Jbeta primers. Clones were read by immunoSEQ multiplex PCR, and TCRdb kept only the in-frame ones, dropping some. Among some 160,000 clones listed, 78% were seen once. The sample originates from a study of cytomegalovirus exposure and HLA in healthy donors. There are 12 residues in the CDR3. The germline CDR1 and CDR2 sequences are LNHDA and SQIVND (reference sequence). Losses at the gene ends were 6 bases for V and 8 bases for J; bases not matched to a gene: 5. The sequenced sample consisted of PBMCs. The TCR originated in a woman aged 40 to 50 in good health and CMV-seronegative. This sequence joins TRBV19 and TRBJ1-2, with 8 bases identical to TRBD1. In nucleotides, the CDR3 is TGTGCCAGTAGGGACAGGGTTGAAGGCTACACCTTC. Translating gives CASRDRVEGYTF.